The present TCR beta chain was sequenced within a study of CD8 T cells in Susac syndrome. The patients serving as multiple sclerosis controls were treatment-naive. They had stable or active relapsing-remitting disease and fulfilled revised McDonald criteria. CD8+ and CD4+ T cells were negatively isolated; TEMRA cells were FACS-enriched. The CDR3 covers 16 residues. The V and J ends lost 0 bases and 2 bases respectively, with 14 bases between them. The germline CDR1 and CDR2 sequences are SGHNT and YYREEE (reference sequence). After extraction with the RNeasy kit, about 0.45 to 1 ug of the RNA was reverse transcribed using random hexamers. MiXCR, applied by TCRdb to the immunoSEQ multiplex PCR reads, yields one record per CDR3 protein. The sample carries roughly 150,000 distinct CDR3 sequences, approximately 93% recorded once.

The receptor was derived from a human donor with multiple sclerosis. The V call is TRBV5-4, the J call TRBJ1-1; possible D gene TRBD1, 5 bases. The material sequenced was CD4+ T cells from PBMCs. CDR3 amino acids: CASSLGGAGINTEAFF. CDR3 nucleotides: TGTGCCAGCAGCTTGGGAGGGGCCGGAATTAACACTGAAGCTTTCTTT.